This entry lists 24 T cell receptor beta chains sequenced from one sample in a study of control samples from healthy donors and cancer patients. Here immunoSEQ multiplex PCR was the method, and the copy in TCRdb shows in-frame clones only, minus some. Among approximately 50,000 clones, roughly 94% were seen once, and the ten largest hold about 2.4%. Sequencing used blood. Every receptor here comes from a man aged 25-40 years in good health.

The chain carries TRBV14 and TRBJ1-6; 9 nucleotides line up with TRBD1. Germline V gene lookup returns CDR1 SGHDN and CDR2 FVKESK. Losses at the gene ends were 4 bases for V and 7 bases for J; bases not matched to a gene: 11. The CDR3 length is 17 residues. CDR3 DNA sequence: TGTGCCAGCAGCCGTAGGGACAGGGATCTCTGGAATTCACCCCTCCACTTT. Its protein is CASSRRDRDLWNSPLHF. The whole variable domain, filled in from reference TRBV14 and TRBJ1-6, reads EAGVTQFPSHSVIEKGQTVTLRCDPISGHDNLYWYRRVMGKEIKFLLHFVKESKQDESGMPNNRFLAERTGGTYSTLKVQPAELEDSGVYFCASSRRDRDLWNSPLHFGNGTRLTVT.

This rearrangement joins TRBV5-1 to TRBJ1-1; D unresolved. V dropped 0 bases and J dropped 1 base, with 7 bases sitting between them. Germline V gene sequence: CDR1 SGHRS, CDR2 YFSETQ. CDR3 length: 14 amino acids. This CDR3 reads CASSLAPENTEAFF. The DNA of the CDR3 is TGCGCCAGCAGCTTGGCCCCGGAGAACACTGAAGCTTTCTTT.

CDR3 sequence: CASGTGRSYIQYF. CDR3 in DNA: TGTGCCAGCGGGACCGGGAGGTCGTACATTCAGTACTTC. The chain employs TRBV7-2 and TRBJ2-4; 7 nucleotides agree with TRBD2. Germline trimming cut 8 bases from V and 8 bases from J; bases unmatched to any gene: 9. The CDR3 totals 13 residues. Germline V gene lookup returns CDR1 SGHTA and CDR2 FQGNSA.

The chain carries TRBV23-1 and TRBJ2-5; no reliable D call. TRBV23-1 is marked as an open reading frame, function uncertain. This CDR3 spans 14 amino acids. Trimming shortened V by 6 bases and J by 5 bases, and 16 bases separated the two germline ends. The CDR3 region has the DNA TGCGCCAGCAGCCAGTCGGACCTTTCGGAGACCCAGTACTTC. It codes for CASSQSDLSETQYF.

The chain employs TRBV29-1 and TRBJ2-3; 12 nucleotides line up with TRBD2. With 7 bases clipped from V and 2 bases from J, the junction kept 7 bases outside the gene matches. This CDR3 has 15 amino acids. Germline V lookup: CDR1 SQVTM, CDR2 ANQGSEA. Here the CDR3 DNA reads TGCAGCGCCGGACTAGCGGGGACCTTCACAGATACGCAGTATTTT. Translating gives CSAGLAGTFTDTQYF.

The CDR3 spells CASSLPGSYNEQFF. The CDR3 DNA is TGTGCCAGCAGCTTGCCAGGATCCTACAATGAGCAGTTCTTC. The chain combines TRBV5-6 with TRBJ2-1; D ambiguous. The CDR3 is made up of 14 amino acids. V was pared by 1 base and J by 1 base, with 6 bases between. Germline CDR1 reads SGHDT; CDR2 reads YYEEEE.

This chain connects TRBV12-3 or TRBV12-4 to TRBJ1-2, with D unclear. V lost 2 bases to trimming and J lost 0 bases, with 4 bases between them. There are 13 residues in the CDR3. The CDR3 DNA reads TGTGCCAGCAGTTTACAAGCTAACTATGGCTACACCTTC. This gives the protein CASSLQANYGYTF.

The chain couples TRBV5-6 to TRBJ2-2; no reliable D call. This CDR3 has 13 residues. V was trimmed by 2 bases and J by 3 bases, leaving 5 bases between them. CDR1 is SGHDT and CDR2 is YYEEEE in the germline V gene. CDR3 nucleotides: TGTGCCAGCAGCTTAGGGTACACCGGGGAGCTGTTTTTT. Amino acids: CASSLGYTGELFF.

CDR3 DNA: TGTGCCAGCCAGGCGCGCGGACAGGCTAACTATGGCTACACCTTC. Translated, it gives CASQARGQANYGYTF. The V gene is TRBV5-4, the J gene TRBJ1-2, with 7 bases lining up with TRBD1. Germline assignment: CDR1 SGHNT and CDR2 YYREEE (reference sequence). The V and J ends lost 7 bases and 0 bases, in that order; junction bases with no gene match: 9. This CDR3 has 15 amino acids.

This chain connects TRBV5-4 to TRBJ2-3; either TRBD1 or TRBD2 may fit D (5 bases each). CDR3 length: 13 residues. Trimming took off 5 bases at V and 4 bases at J, with 11 bases between the two ends. The V gene's germline CDR1 is SGHNT and CDR2 YYREEE (reference sequence). The CDR3 nucleotides are TGTGCCAGCAGTTGGGACCGTCCAGATACGCAGTATTTT. Protein: CASSWDRPDTQYF.

This clone was detected only once. The V gene is TRBV29-1, the J gene TRBJ2-7; D perhaps matches TRBD1 (7 bases). V gave up 1 base and J gave up 2 bases, with 18 bases separating them. The V gene's germline CDR1 is SQVTM and CDR2 ANQGSEA. This CDR3 has 16 residues. In DNA form, the CDR3 reads TGCAGCGTTGAAGCTGGGGGGAGACAGGGACCCTACGAGCAGTACTTC. It is translated as CSVEAGGRQGPYEQYF.

The chain joins TRBV10-1 to TRBJ2-1, with a tentative D call TRBD1 (5 bases). The germline V and J ends were trimmed by 4 bases and 9 bases, with 13 bases remaining between them. CDR3 length: 13 residues. The germline V gene encodes CDR1 WNHNN and CDR2 SYGVQD (reference sequence). DNA of the CDR3: TGCGCCAGCAGTGGGGGCCCAGCTGGTGAGCAGTTCTTC. It encodes CASSGGPAGEQFF.

This chain connects TRBV19 to TRBJ1-2; weak D call: TRBD1 (6 bases). This CDR3 has 16 residues. The V end was cut by 6 bases, the J end by 3 bases, with 20 bases between. Per germline, CDR1 LNHDA and CDR2 SQIVND (reference sequence). The CDR3 DNA reads TGTGCCAGTAGCCTTTGGGGGGGGGCCCCTCACTATGGCTACACCTTC. This codes for CASSLWGGAPHYGYTF. Based on the CDR3 plus reference TRBV19 and TRBJ1-2, the full variable domain is DGGITQSPKYLFRKEGQNVTLSCEQNLNHDAMYWYRQDPGQGLRLIYYSQIVNDFQKGDIAEGYSVSREKKESFPLTVTSAQKNPTAFYLCASSLWGGAPHYGYTFGSGTRLTVV.

The chain combines TRBV7-3 with TRBJ2-1, with 7 bases fitting TRBD1. V lost 0 bases to trimming and J lost 3 bases; unmatched junction nucleotides: 5. The CDR3 runs 16 residues. In germline, CDR1 is SGHTA, CDR2 FQGTGA. The chain's CDR3 is CASSLTGGRGYNEQFF. CDR3 bases: TGTGCCAGCAGCTTAACAGGGGGCAGGGGCTACAATGAGCAGTTCTTC.

The J gene is TRBJ2-2, the V gene TRBV7-9, with TRBD2 matching 9 bases. The CDR3 runs to 18 residues. The trim removed 5 bases at V and 1 base at J, leaving 11 bases unmatched. In germline, CDR1 is SEHNR, CDR2 FQNEAQ (reference sequence). CDR3 residues: CASSPVRLAEKNTGELFF. CDR3 nucleotides: TGTGCCAGCAGCCCCGTCAGACTAGCGGAAAAGAACACCGGGGAGCTGTTTTTT. The whole variable domain, filled in from reference TRBV7-9 and TRBJ2-2, reads DTGVSQNPRHKITKRGQNVTFRCDPISEHNRLYWYRQTLGQGPEFLTYFQNEAQLEKSRLLSDRFSAERPKGSFSTLEIQRTEQGDSAMYLCASSPVRLAEKNTGELFFGEGSRLTVL.

The V gene is TRBV3-1 (or the pseudogene TRBV3-2), the J gene TRBJ2-5; 13 positions match TRBD2. Germline trimming cut 3 bases from V and 2 bases from J; bases unmatched to any gene: 6. The CDR3 is 17 residues long. Germline CDR1 is LGHDT and CDR2 is YNNKEL (reference sequence). The CDR3 DNA sequence: TGTGCCAGCAGCCACCCAGGACTAGCGGGGGATCAAGAGACCCAGTACTTC. As protein: CASSHPGLAGDQETQYF.

The chain recombines TRBV5-1 with TRBJ1-6; perhaps TRBD1 as D (5 bases). This CDR3 is 15 amino acids long. Germline loops: CDR1 SGHRS, CDR2 YFSETQ. V gave up 0 bases and J gave up 4 bases, with 8 bases separating them. The CDR3 sequence: CASSLGGPYNSPLHF. In DNA, the CDR3 is TGCGCCAGCAGCTTGGGGGGCCCGTATAATTCACCCCTCCACTTT.

The chain uses TRBV7-8 and TRBJ2-4, with D maybe TRBD2 (5 bases). Looked up from germline, CDR1 is SGHVS and CDR2 is FQNEAQ. V lost 5 bases and J 3 bases, leaving 11 bases between the germline ends. This CDR3 has 14 residues. CDR3 coding DNA: TGTGCCAGCAGCCTCCTGGCGGGCAAAAACATTCAGTACTTC. Its protein is CASSLLAGKNIQYF.

The chain couples TRBV7-9 to TRBJ1-5, with D tentatively TRBD1 (5 bases). V lost 4 bases to trimming and J lost 4 bases, with 11 bases between them. This CDR3 is built from 14 residues. The germline V gene encodes CDR1 SEHNR and CDR2 FQNEAQ (reference sequence). Here the CDR3 DNA reads TGTGCCAGCAGCTCTACAGGTTCGAATCAGCCCCAGCATTTT. Protein sequence: CASSSTGSNQPQHF.

The CDR3 nucleotides read TGTGCCACCAGCTTGGACCGTTACACTGAAGCTTTCTTT. Its protein product is CATSLDRYTEAFF. V and J are TRBV15 and TRBJ1-1; D is unclear. V lost 5 bases to trimming and J lost 3 bases, with 10 bases between them. Germline assignment: CDR1 LNHNV and CDR2 YYDKDF (reference sequence). CDR3 size: 13 residues.

This clone was detected only a few times. The rearrangement uses TRBV18 and TRBJ2-5; D ambiguous. This CDR3 has 14 amino acids. V was shortened by 3 bases and J by 4 bases, with 12 bases between the two germline ends. Germline assignment: CDR1 KGHSH and CDR2 LQKENI. The CDR3 spells CASSPTISIETQYF. The CDR3, as DNA: TGTGCCAGCTCACCGACGATCTCAATAGAGACCCAGTACTTC.

The V call is TRBV12-3 or TRBV12-4, the J call TRBJ2-2; unclear D gene. V lost 6 bases, J lost 5 bases, and 4 bases lay in between. The CDR3 extends over 11 amino acids. The DNA for the CDR3 is TGTGCCAGCAGGGAAACCGGGGAGCTGTTTTTT. Its translation is CASRETGELFF.

The V and J genes are TRBV5-1 and TRBJ2-7; D not certain. This CDR3 is 14 amino acids long. The ends were cut back, 1 base at V and 3 bases at J, with 11 bases in the middle. CDR1 SGHRS and CDR2 YFSETQ come from the germline V gene. The CDR3 region has the DNA TGCGCCAGCAGCTTGACAGCGAGAGACTACGAGCAGTACTTC. It is translated as CASSLTARDYEQYF.

The V gene is TRBV5-5, the J gene TRBJ2-5; unclear D gene. Trimming took off 4 bases at V and 4 bases at J, with 14 bases between the two ends. CDR1 is SGHKS and CDR2 is YYEKEE in the germline V gene (reference sequence). CDR3 length: 14 residues. This chain's CDR3 is CASSPGPGRETQYF. DNA for the CDR3: TGTGCCAGCAGCCCCGGGCCCGGAAGAGAGACCCAGTACTTC.